This T cell receptor beta chain comes out of a study of Ad26.COV2.S vaccination and SARS-CoV-2 variants. Notes on this clone: The antigen remains unidentified.

Assay used: immunoSEQ multiplex PCR; TCRdb lists only in-frame clones, some missing. This table has under 150,000 clones, roughly 88% appearing once. Study-wide findings and caveats: While placebo recipients had lower spike-specific TCR breadth, vaccine recipients had more. Quantification of TCR breadth and depth may have yielded underestimates of total T cell responses.

The CDR3 totals 14 residues. The V end was cut by 0 bases, the J end by 6 bases, with 10 bases between. CDR1 and CDR2 from the germline V gene are LGHNA and YSLEER. The V gene is TRBV4-3, the J gene TRBJ2-3; D call uncertain. The specimen comprised peripheral blood, sampled after recovery from COVID-19. This clonotype was sampled from a human donor who had recovered from COVID-19. DNA of the CDR3: TGCGCCAGCAGCCAAGATAAAGGGCTGGATACGCAGTATTTT. It is translated as CASSQDKGLDTQYF.